The next 2 T cell receptor beta chains were all read from a single sample in a study of regulatory T cells in long-lasting Graves disease. Building of the TCR beta libraries involved iRepertoire HTBI primers and Arm-PCR of CDR3 regions. TCRdb redid the calling of the multiplex PCR reads with MiXCR, one entry per CDR3 protein. The repertoire holds about 530,000 distinct CDR3 sequences, with about 16% as singletons. The time point was: newly diagnosed GD, antithyroid drugs for less than 3 months. PBMC-extracted RNA yielded the TCR library. These data also formed part of another study, on T cells in Graves' hyperthyroidism and ophthalmopathy.

Sequenced material: peripheral blood mononuclear cells (PBMCs), taken at new diagnosis, from a patient treated with antithyroid drugs. Receptors were obtained from a woman aged 40-60 years with Graves disease.

This clonotype was picked up many times. This chain connects TRBV7-6 to TRBJ1-2, with D hard to call. Germline V gene data show CDR1 as SGHVS and CDR2 as FNYEAQ. V dropped 5 bases and J dropped 6 bases, with 16 bases sitting between them. This CDR3 comprises 14 residues. The CDR3 spells CASSPYGVGDGYTF. CDR3 sequence (DNA): TGTGCCAGCAGCCCGTACGGGGTAGGAGATGGCTACACCTTC.

The chain recombines TRBV18 with TRBJ2-2; D remains unclear. Trimming shortened V by 9 bases and J by 1 base, and 6 bases separated the two germline ends. Germline V lookup: CDR1 KGHSH, CDR2 LQKENI. The CDR3 consists of 12 residues. CDR3 residues: CARRLNTGELFF. The CDR3 DNA follows: TGTGCCAGACGACTGAACACCGGGGAGCTGTTTTTT.